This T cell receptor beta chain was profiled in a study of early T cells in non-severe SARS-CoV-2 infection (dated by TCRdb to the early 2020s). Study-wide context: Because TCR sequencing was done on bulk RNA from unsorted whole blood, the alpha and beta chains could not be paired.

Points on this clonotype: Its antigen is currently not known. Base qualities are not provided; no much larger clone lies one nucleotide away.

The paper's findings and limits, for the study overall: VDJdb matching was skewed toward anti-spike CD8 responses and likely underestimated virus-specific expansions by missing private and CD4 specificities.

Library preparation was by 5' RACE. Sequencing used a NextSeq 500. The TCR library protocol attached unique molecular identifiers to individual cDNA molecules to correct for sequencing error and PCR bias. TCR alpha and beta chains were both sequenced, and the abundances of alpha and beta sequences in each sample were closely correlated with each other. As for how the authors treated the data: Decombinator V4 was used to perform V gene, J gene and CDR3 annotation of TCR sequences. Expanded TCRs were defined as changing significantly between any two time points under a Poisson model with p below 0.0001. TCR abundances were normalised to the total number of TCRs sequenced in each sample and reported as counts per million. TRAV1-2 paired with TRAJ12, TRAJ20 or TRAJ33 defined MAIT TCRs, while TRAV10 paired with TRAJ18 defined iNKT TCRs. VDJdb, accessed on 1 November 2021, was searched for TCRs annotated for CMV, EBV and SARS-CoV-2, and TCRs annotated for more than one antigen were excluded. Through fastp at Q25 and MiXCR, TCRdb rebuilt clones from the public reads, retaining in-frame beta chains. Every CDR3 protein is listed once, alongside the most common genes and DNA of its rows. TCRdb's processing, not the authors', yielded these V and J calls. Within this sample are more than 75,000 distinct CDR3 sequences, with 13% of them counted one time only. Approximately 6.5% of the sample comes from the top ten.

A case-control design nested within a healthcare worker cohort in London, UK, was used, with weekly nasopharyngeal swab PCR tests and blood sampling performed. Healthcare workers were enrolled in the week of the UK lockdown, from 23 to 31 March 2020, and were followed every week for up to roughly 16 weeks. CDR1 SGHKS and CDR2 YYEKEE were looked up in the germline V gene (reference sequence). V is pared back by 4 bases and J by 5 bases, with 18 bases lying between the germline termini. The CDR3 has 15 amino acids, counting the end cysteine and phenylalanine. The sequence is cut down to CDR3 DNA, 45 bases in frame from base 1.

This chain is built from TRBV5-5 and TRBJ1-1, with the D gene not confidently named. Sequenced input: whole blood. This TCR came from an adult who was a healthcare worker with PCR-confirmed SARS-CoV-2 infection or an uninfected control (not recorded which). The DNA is TGTGCCAGCAGCCCGGATGCCTATTTCCAGACTGAAGCTTTCTTT. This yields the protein CASSPDAYFQTEAFF.